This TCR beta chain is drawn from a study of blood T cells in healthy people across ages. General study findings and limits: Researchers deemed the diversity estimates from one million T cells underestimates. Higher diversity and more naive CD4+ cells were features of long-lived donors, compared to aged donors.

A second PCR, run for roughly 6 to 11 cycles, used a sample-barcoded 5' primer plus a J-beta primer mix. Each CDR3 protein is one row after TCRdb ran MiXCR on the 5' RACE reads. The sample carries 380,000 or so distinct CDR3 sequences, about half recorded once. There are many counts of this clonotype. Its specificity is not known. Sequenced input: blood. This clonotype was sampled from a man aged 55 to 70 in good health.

The CDR3 is CASQGGGFNEKLFF. CDR3 bases: TGTGCCAGCCAAGGGGGGGGGTTTAATGAAAAACTGTTTTTT. The rearrangement uses TRBV6-5 and TRBJ1-4, with a tentative D call TRBD1 (6 bases). Germline V CDR1 and CDR2: MNHEY, SVGAGI. V gave up 8 bases and J gave up 4 bases, with 14 bases separating them. The CDR3 extends over 14 amino acids.